What follows describes a single TCR beta chain. The antigen this receptor binds is unknown. The record has no base qualities; no much larger clone is one base away. Each donor gave one peripheral blood draw, averaging around 120 mL, which was collected into heparinised tubes. A BD FACSAria II was used to sort naive, central memory, regulatory and stem cell-like memory CD4+ T cells with a panel that included CD45RO, CCR7, CD25, CD127, CD95 and CD27. Purity was above 98% for every sorted population. Right away, PBMCs were isolated by Lymphoprep density gradient centrifugation and were stained directly, with no culture step. To minimize batch effects, samples were stained and sorted in pairs, one healthy donor with one patient per experiment. The source of the sample is a study of beta chain features in type 1 diabetes (dated by TCRdb to the late 2010s). Notes on the research overall: No differences in mean age, gender distribution, total cell number or subset yield were found between patients and healthy donors. A total of around 100 million sorted cells were examined across all samples, and RNA yield correlated strongly with the number of cells per subset. In the study, TCRB repertoires of sorted circulating CD4+ T cell subsets from recently diagnosed type 1 diabetes patients were compared with those of matched healthy donors. Whereas all 28 donors provided naive and central memory subsets, regulatory and stem cell-like memory subsets were isolated from just 8 patients and roughly 8 healthy donors. Results and caveats for the whole study, not just this receptor: Because small numbers of individuals were included in the HLA sub-analyses, any influence of HLA type on TCRB rearrangement was left unresolved. Because cDNA rather than genomic DNA was sequenced, highly expressing activated cells could have been over-represented, although no difference in activation and CD3 levels was found between groups. At VDJ recombination sites, type 1 diabetes patients had fewer insertions and more deleted nucleotides, which implies abnormalities in thymic rearrangement. Naive, central memory and regulatory TCRB repertoires appeared to be more alike among patients than among healthy donors. Type 1 diabetes patients showed a moderate but significant shortening of TCRB CDR3 length in all four CD4+ subsets. Shorter templates might be favored by PCR, yet because patient and control samples were amplified and corrected together, any such skew would affect both groups equally.

All of the isolated RNA was reverse transcribed with the High Capacity cDNA Reverse Transcription Kit, so expressed TCRB transcripts were sequenced. Deep immunoSEQ sequencing was performed on naive, central memory and regulatory T cell samples, with an average of approximately 4 million total reads per sample. After sorted cells were lysed in RLT buffer, RNA was extracted with DNase-treated RNeasy Micro or Mini kits, with the choice depending on cell number. Each cell subset was processed on its own to prevent cross-contamination, while patient and healthy donor samples were processed together. TCRB sequences were amplified from cDNA with the immunoSEQ multiplex PCR, producing 87-bp fragments spanning the CDR3 region. Sequencing of the amplicons was performed on the Illumina HiSeq platform. The original methods were these. PCR bias was computationally corrected using synthetic template baselines, reads within Hamming distance 2 were collapsed, and singletons that could not be merged were discarded. By aligning reads against IMGT, V, D and J genes, CDR3 length, and insertions or deletions at six rearrangement sites were assigned. Within each subset, clonotype counts were normalized to the number of sorted cells before true diversity and Gini coefficients were calculated with the tcR R package. Repertoire sharing was quantified using the overlap coefficient calculated on TCRB nucleotide sequences. As a proxy for the pre-selection repertoire, out-of-frame TCRB sequences from naive cells were analyzed. The table was pulled from immuneACCESS by TCRdb, which kept in-frame rearrangements only. Such tables lose some clones; where checked, under half of the loss comes from unresolved V genes, and the rest has no known cause. The V and J calls and clone size were taken over from that table, and D and trimming were inferred from the DNA. The sample data list approximately 470,000 clones, and about 29% of these were observed just once. Jointly, the top ten make up 0.05% to 0.07% of the sample.

Spanning cysteine to phenylalanine, the CDR3 consists of 15 amino acids. The DNA shown is the 45-base CDR3, in frame from base 1. According to the germline V gene, CDR1 reads MNHNS and CDR2 reads SASEGT. V gives up 6 bases and J gives up 8 bases, and the segment between their germline ends measures 22 bases. This TCR came from a young man in good health. The rearranged segments are TRBV6-1 and TRBJ1-2; the D region possibly corresponds to TRBD1 (6 bases align). The sequenced material came from naive CD4+ T cells from blood. The cell subset or site label for this specimen denotes: true naive CD4+ T cells. The CDR3 in this case is CASRTQDRQIRGYTF. The nucleotide sequence is given as TGTGCCAGCAGGACCCAGGACAGACAAATTCGGGGCTACACCTTC.